Given below is one T cell receptor (beta chain) in context. The source of the sample is a study of technical replicates of blood from several donors. V gave up 5 bases and J gave up 8 bases; unmatched junction bases: 7. The CDR3 runs 13 residues. Germline V CDR1 and CDR2: LNHNV, YYDKDF (reference sequence). This table comes from immunoSEQ multiplex PCR, and its TCRdb copy is limited to in-frame clones, with some not included. The repertoire consists of approximately 95,000 clones, with 85% to 95% occurring once and the leading ten covering about 0.36%. The chain links TRBV15 to TRBJ1-2, with 8 bases fitting TRBD1. The sequence was collected from a human donor in good health. Specimen: T cells isolated from PBMCs. CDR3 sequence (DNA): TGTGCCACCAGCGCTCGGACAGGGCGCGGCTACACCTTC. Translated: CATSARTGRGYTF.